The rows below give T cell receptor beta chains drawn from one sample of a study of blood T cell repertoires in COVID-19. The protocol was immunoSEQ multiplex PCR, while the TCRdb copy is restricted to in-frame clones and leaves out a portion. The sample carries roughly 410,000 clones, around 91% recorded once. Sequenced sample: peripheral blood. Source of these receptors: a woman aged 40 to 50 with COVID-19, enrolled during active disease. CDR3s include the opening cysteine and the closing phenylalanine or tryptophan. Fields, in order: J gene, clone size, V gene, D gene, CDR3 DNA, CDR3 protein. A D gene is named only where the DNA matches it firmly. Expanded clones are given a class, and other clones once, few, many or no size at all.

TRBJ1-2	NA	TRBV5-4	NA	TGTGCCAGCAGCCCCGAGCTCGGCGACAGCTATGGCTACACCTTC	CASSPELGDSYGYTF
TRBJ1-1	NA	TRBV30	NA	TGTGCCTGGCTACTCCCGGGAAACTGGAACACTGAAGCTTTCTTT	CAWLLPGNWNTEAFF
TRBJ2-6	few	TRBV6-5	NA	TGTGCCAGCAGTTACTCTAGCGGCTCTGGGGCCAACGTCCTGACTTTC	CASSYSSGSGANVLTF
TRBJ1-5	NA	TRBV27	NA	TGTGCCAGCAGTTTAAGCGCAACACCCCAGCATTTT	CASSLSATPQHF
TRBJ2-7	NA	TRBV6-5	TRBD2	TGTGCCAGCATCGAACGGGCGGGGGGTACCCTCGAGCAGTACTTC	CASIERAGGTLEQYF
TRBJ1-4	NA	TRBV7-8	NA	TGTGCCAGCAGCTTGGGACACAGGAATGAAAAACTGTTTTTT	CASSLGHRNEKLFF
TRBJ2-7	NA	TRBV19	NA	TGTGCCAGTAGTAGGGACACCGCCTACGAGCAGTACTTC	CASSRDTAYEQYF
TRBJ1-2	NA	TRBV5-6	TRBD1	TGTGCCAGCAGCTTCCCAGGACAGGACTATGGCTACACCTTC	CASSFPGQDYGYTF
TRBJ1-5	NA	TRBV2	NA	TGTGCCAGCAGAACACTCCGGGCCCACGGAGGTCAGCCCCAGCATTTT	CASRTLRAHGGQPQHF
TRBJ2-3	few	TRBV6-8	NA	TGTGCCAGCAGTTATGACACATTCACAGATACGCAGTATTTT	CASSYDTFTDTQYF
TRBJ2-1	NA	TRBV4-2	TRBD2	TGTGCCAGCAGCCACCGACTAGCGGGGGTCAATGAGCAGTTCTTC	CASSHRLAGVNEQFF
TRBJ1-2	NA	TRBV12-3/TRBV12-4	TRBD1	TGTGCCAGCAGTACTACAGGGGCCGAAGACTACACCTTC	CASSTTGAEDYTF
TRBJ1-2	NA	TRBV6-5	TRBD1	TGTGCCAGCAGTTTACGGGACAGGGGCTCCGGCTACACCTTC	CASSLRDRGSGYTF